Below are 4 T cell receptor beta chains sequenced from a single sample in a study of beta chain features in type 1 diabetes. Sequencing targeted expressed TCRB transcripts, as all isolated RNA had been reverse transcribed. TCRdb keeps only in-frame clones here, not all; method: immunoSEQ multiplex PCR. The sample has approximately 400,000 clones; roughly 16% are singletons. Material: naive CD4+ T cells from blood. These receptors all come from a young woman in good health.

The chain is built from TRBV20-1 and TRBJ2-7, with 8 nucleotides matching TRBD1. Per the germline V gene, CDR1 is DFQATT and CDR2 is SNEGSKA (reference sequence). CDR3 length: 11 amino acids. Trimming cost V 7 bases and J 10 bases; bases outside gene matches: 9. CDR3 coding DNA: TGCAGTGGGCTGGGACAGGTCGAACAGTACTTC. It encodes CSGLGQVEQYF.

The gene calls are TRBV5-1 and TRBJ2-7, with a weak D call TRBD2 (5 bases). From germline, CDR1 is SGHRS and CDR2 YFSETQ. CDR3 length equals 13 residues. V was trimmed by 0 bases and J by 3 bases, leaving 7 bases between them. The CDR3, as DNA: TGCGCCAGCAGCTTGGCGAGGGACTACGAGCAGTACTTC. Its protein product is CASSLARDYEQYF.

This clone has just a few counts. This chain connects TRBV5-6 to TRBJ2-4, with D tentatively TRBD1 (5 bases). V lost 2 bases and J 7 bases, leaving 10 bases between the germline ends. Germline CDR1 reads SGHDT; CDR2 reads YYEEEE. The CDR3 runs 13 residues. The CDR3 DNA follows: TGTGCCAGCAGCTTCGGACAATTGAACATTCAGTACTTC. Translating gives CASSFGQLNIQYF.

This sequence joins TRBV5-6 and TRBJ2-5; 7 bases line up with TRBD2. CDR3 length: 15 residues. CDR1 SGHDT and CDR2 YYEEEE come from the germline V gene. Trimming cost V 3 bases and J 2 bases; bases outside gene matches: 7. For the CDR3, the DNA is TGTGCCAGCAGCTGGCTAGCGGACGTACAAGAGACCCAGTACTTC. Encoded protein: CASSWLADVQETQYF. The whole variable domain, remainder taken from reference TRBV5-6 and TRBJ2-5, is DAGVTQSPTHLIKTRGQQVTLRCSPKSGHDTVSWYQQALGQGPQFIFQYYEEEERQRGNFPDRFSGHQFPNYSSELNVNALLLGDSALYLCASSWLADVQETQYFGPGTRLLVL.